The clone carrying this T cell receptor beta chain is a singleton in its sample. The sample is drawn from a study of technical replicates of blood from a few donors. CDR1 is SGHNT and CDR2 is YYREEE in the germline V gene (reference sequence). This CDR3 spans 15 amino acids. V gave up 1 base and J gave up 8 bases, with 15 bases separating them. This table comes from immunoSEQ multiplex PCR, and its TCRdb copy is limited to in-frame clones, with some not included. In the table there are under 20,000 clones, 86% of which are singletons. The J gene is TRBJ2-2, the V gene TRBV5-4; D gene unclear. The receptor comes from a human donor in good health. The sequenced material came from PBMCs. The CDR3 bases are TGTGCCAGCAGCTTGCCCCGAACTAACGGAGGGGAGCTGTTTTTT. Amino acid sequence: CASSLPRTNGGELFF.